Following are 21 T cell receptor beta chains from one sample sequenced in a study of T cell clones after liver transplantation (dated by TCRdb to the late 2010s). The library came from the immunoSEQ multiplex PCR assay. Entries here come from immuneACCESS through TCRdb and include only in-frame sequences with V and J called. Some clones fail to appear in such tables; in the studies checked, an unresolved V gene covers under half of the shortfall, and the cause of the remainder is unknown. This sample has around 76,000 clones in its table, and about four fifths of those were observed once. Jointly, the top ten make up approximately 0.81% of the sample. The material sequenced was CD4+ T cells from blood, taken 12 months after liver transplant. The receptors were sampled from a human patient who received a liver transplant. After a transplant, not all T cells may be the patient's own; some may come from the graft donor.

The chain is built from TRBV4-1 and TRBJ2-7; TRBD1 matches 7 bases. Germline assignment: CDR1 MGHRA and CDR2 YSYEKL. V shed 6 bases, J shed 2 bases, and the junction held 16 bases outside the gene matches. The CDR3 runs to 17 residues. CDR3 in amino acids: CASSSTYPGQNTYEQYF. The CDR3, as DNA: TGCGCCAGCAGTTCCACCTACCCGGGACAGAATACCTACGAGCAGTACTTC.

This clone was counted a few times. This sequence joins TRBV7-9 and TRBJ1-1, with D maybe TRBD1 (5 bases). Trimming removed 6 bases from V and 4 bases from J, with 12 bases in between. Germline V gene data show CDR1 as SEHNR and CDR2 as FQNEAQ (reference sequence). The CDR3 is 13 residues long. CDR3 coding DNA: TGTGCCAGCAGTTCTCAGGGAGGCACTGAAGCTTTCTTT. The encoded protein is CASSSQGGTEAFF.

In nucleotides, the CDR3 is TGCGCCAGCAGCTTACTAGGCAATCAGCCCCAGCATTTT. Residues: CASSLLGNQPQHF. V and J are TRBV5-1 and TRBJ1-5; no reliable D call. The V and J ends lost 2 bases and 2 bases respectively, with 5 bases between them. Germline V gives CDR1 SGHRS, CDR2 YFSETQ. The CDR3 runs 13 residues.

The chain combines TRBV11-2 with TRBJ1-1, with a tentative D call TRBD1 (6 bases). CDR1 and CDR2 (germline): SGHAT, FQNNGV. The CDR3 spans 13 residues. V was cut by 1 base and J by 11 bases, with 14 bases left in between. CDR3 protein: CASSLGVQGRAFF. In nucleotides, the CDR3 is TGTGCCAGCAGCTTAGGGGTCCAGGGGCGCGCTTTCTTT.

The chain recombines TRBV7-2 with TRBJ1-1; the match to TRBD1 covers 9 bases. The CDR3 sequence is 16 residues long. Germline assignment: CDR1 SGHTA and CDR2 FQGNSA. Losses at the gene ends were 5 bases for V and 5 bases for J; bases not matched to a gene: 12. CDR3 nucleotide sequence: TGTGCCAGCAGCCCTCACCGGACAGGGGAAATGACTGAAGCTTTCTTT. It codes for CASSPHRTGEMTEAFF.

The chain recombines TRBV30 with TRBJ1-4; D might be TRBD1 (6 bases). The CDR3 totals 13 residues. Germline V gene data show CDR1 as GTSNPN and CDR2 as SVGIG (reference sequence). V was trimmed by 5 bases and J by 4 bases, leaving 11 bases between them. This CDR3 is CAWGRGSNEKLFF. The CDR3 DNA reads as TGTGCCTGGGGCAGGGGAAGTAATGAAAAACTGTTTTTT.

The V gene is TRBV29-1, the J gene TRBJ1-4; 7 bases align to TRBD1. V shed 6 bases, J shed 2 bases, and the junction held 6 bases outside the gene matches. Germline CDR1 and CDR2: SQVTM and ANQGSEA. The CDR3 extends over 14 amino acids. The DNA of the CDR3 is TGCAGCGTCGGACAGGTATCCACTAATGAAAAACTGTTTTTT. Amino acids: CSVGQVSTNEKLFF.

This clone turned up a few times. This chain uses TRBV6-6 with TRBJ2-7; D tentatively fits TRBD1 or TRBD2 (5 bases each). The germline V gene encodes CDR1 MNHNY and CDR2 SVGAGI (reference sequence). The CDR3 sequence is 15 residues long. The germline V and J ends were trimmed by 0 bases and 3 bases, with 12 bases remaining between them. In DNA form, the CDR3 reads TGTGCCAGCAGTTACTCCCGGGACGGATTCTACGAGCAGTACTTC. Encoded protein: CASSYSRDGFYEQYF.

As concerns this clone: Other DNA variants within this sample encode the same CDR3. The chain joins TRBV5-1 to TRBJ2-5; either TRBD1 or TRBD2 may supply D (6 bases each). Trimming left V 2 bases short and J 5 bases short, with 13 bases between. Germline values: CDR1 SGHRS, CDR2 YFSETQ. The CDR3 totals 14 residues. Here the CDR3 DNA reads TGCGCCAGCAGCTTAGCCGGGGGCCAGGAGACCCAGTACTTC. Translating it yields CASSLAGGQETQYF.

The chain combines TRBV5-4 with TRBJ2-4, with D perhaps being TRBD1 or TRBD2 (5 bases each). The V and J ends lost 0 bases and 0 bases respectively, with 7 bases between them. The length of the CDR3 is 15 residues. Per the germline V gene, CDR1 is SGHNT and CDR2 is YYREEE (reference sequence). The CDR3 loop reads CASSLGGVAKNIQYF. CDR3 nucleotide sequence: TGTGCCAGCAGCTTGGGAGGGGTAGCCAAAAACATTCAGTACTTC. Full variable domain (outside the CDR3, taken from reference TRBV5-4 and TRBJ2-4): ETGVTQSPTHLIKTRGQQVTLRCSSQSGHNTVSWYQQALGQGPQFIFQYYREEENGRGNFPPRFSGLQFPNYSSELNVNALELDDSALYLCASSLGGVAKNIQYFGAGTRLSVL.

V gene TRBV6-1 combines with J gene TRBJ1-2; no definite D call. CDR3 length: 12 amino acids. Germline loops: CDR1 MNHNS, CDR2 SASEGT. V was pared by 6 bases and J by 8 bases, with 13 bases between. CDR3 amino acids: CASSPWDGGYTF. The DNA for the CDR3 is TGTGCCAGCAGCCCCTGGGATGGAGGCTACACCTTC.

CDR3 region: CASKAGGRTEAFF. CDR3 bases: TGTGCCAGCAAAGCCGGGGGCCGCACTGAAGCTTTCTTT. V and J are TRBV28 and TRBJ1-1; D is perhaps TRBD1 (6 bases). This CDR3 region has 13 residues. Looked up from germline, CDR1 is MDHEN and CDR2 is SYDVKM. Trimming took off 7 bases at V and 4 bases at J, with 13 bases between the two ends.

This clone was observed once. The genes are TRBV28 and TRBJ2-4, with no clear D. V shed 5 bases and J shed 1 base, with 12 bases lying between them. From germline, CDR1 is MDHEN and CDR2 SYDVKM. This CDR3 has 15 residues. The CDR3 protein is CASSPVGVAKNIQYF. CDR3 DNA sequence: TGTGCCAGCAGTCCGGTTGGAGTCGCCAAAAACATTCAGTACTTC.

The chain employs TRBV20-1 and TRBJ2-7; D not certain. This CDR3 spans 11 amino acids. Germline CDR1 reads DFQATT; CDR2 reads SNEGSKA (reference sequence). The CDR3 region has the DNA TGCAGCACAGCCCAGTCCTACGAGCAGTACTTC. Translated: CSTAQSYEQYF.

Details on this clone: A junction end diverges from the germline sequence, so it may reflect a read error. The chain is built from TRBV7-7 and TRBJ2-5, with 7 bases fitting TRBD2. Germline CDR1 reads SSHAT; CDR2 reads FNYEAQ (reference sequence). This CDR3 has 15 residues. CDR3 sequence reads: CASSSLASPIETQYF. Written as DNA, the CDR3 is TGTGCTAGCAGCTCACTAGCGTCCCCCATAGAGACCCAGTACTTC.

The chain carries TRBV28 and TRBJ1-5; TRBD1 aligns across 8 bases. CDR3 length: 15 residues. V shed 2 bases, J shed 5 bases, and the junction held 5 bases outside the gene matches. Germline V lookup: CDR1 MDHEN, CDR2 SYDVKM. CDR3 protein: CASSLVWTGYQPQHF. In nucleotides, the CDR3 is TGTGCCAGCAGTTTAGTATGGACAGGGTATCAGCCCCAGCATTTT.

The gene calls are TRBV7-2 and TRBJ2-7; 7 bases line up with TRBD1. Looked up from germline, CDR1 is SGHTA and CDR2 is FQGNSA. V lost 5 bases to trimming and J lost 3 bases; unmatched junction nucleotides: 7. There are 14 residues in the CDR3. This CDR3 reads CASSPQGWDYEQYF. In nucleotides, the CDR3 is TGTGCCAGCAGCCCACAGGGGTGGGACTACGAGCAGTACTTC.

This clone has more than one count but fewer than ten. This rearrangement joins TRBV2 to TRBJ1-1; D gene uncertain. Germline values: CDR1 SNHLY, CDR2 FYNNEI. The CDR3 runs to 13 residues. The V end lost 5 bases, the J end lost 1 base, and 8 bases lay between the germline ends. CDR3 sequence: CASSSNTNTEAFF. In DNA, the CDR3 is TGTGCCAGCAGTTCTAATACGAACACTGAAGCTTTCTTT.

J is TRBJ2-1 and V is TRBV18; the D gene is possibly TRBD1 (6 bases). Germline CDR1 reads KGHSH; CDR2 reads LQKENI. The V gene lost 2 bases and the J gene lost 8 bases, with 16 bases spanning the gap. The length of the CDR3 is 15 residues. The CDR3 is CASSPRQAGRDEQFF. The CDR3, as DNA: TGTGCCAGCTCACCAAGACAGGCGGGTAGGGATGAGCAGTTCTTC.

This clone was detected a few times. The chain carries TRBV9 and TRBJ2-3, with TRBD1 matching 11 bases. Unmatched junction bases numbered 8, after V lost 4 bases and J lost 4 bases. Germline CDR1 SGDLS, CDR2 YYNGEE. There are 16 residues in the CDR3. CDR3 DNA sequence: TGTGCCAGCAGCACCCGCCCGGGACAGGGGGCAGATACGCAGTATTTT. It encodes CASSTRPGQGADTQYF.

The chain uses TRBV7-9 and TRBJ1-1; unclear D gene. The V gene's germline CDR1 is SEHNR and CDR2 FQNEAQ (reference sequence). This CDR3 is built from 13 residues. The V end lost 0 bases, the J end lost 3 bases, and 5 bases lay between the germline ends. The CDR3 here is CASSLAQDTEAFF. CDR3 coding DNA: TGTGCCAGCAGCTTAGCGCAAGACACTGAAGCTTTCTTT.